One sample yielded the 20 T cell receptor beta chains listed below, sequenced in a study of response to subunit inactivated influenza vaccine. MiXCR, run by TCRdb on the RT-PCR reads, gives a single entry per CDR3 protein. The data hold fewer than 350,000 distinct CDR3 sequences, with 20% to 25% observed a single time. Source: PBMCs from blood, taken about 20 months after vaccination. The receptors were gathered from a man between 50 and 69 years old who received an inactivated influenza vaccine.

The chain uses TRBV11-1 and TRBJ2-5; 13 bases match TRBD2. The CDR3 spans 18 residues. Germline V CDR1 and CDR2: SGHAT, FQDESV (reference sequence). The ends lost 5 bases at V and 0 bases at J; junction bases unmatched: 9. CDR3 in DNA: TGTGCCAGCAGCCGGACTAGCGGGGGAACCGGACACCAAGAGACCCAGTACTTC. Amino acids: CASSRTSGGTGHQETQYF.

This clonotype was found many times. As DNA, the CDR3 is TGTGCCAGCAGCAGAGCACCGGGACAGGGGCCGATCGGAAACACCATATATTTT. Its translation: CASSRAPGQGPIGNTIYF. This chain uses TRBV5-5 with TRBJ1-3, with 10 positions matching TRBD1. V lost 4 bases and J lost 4; bases outside the gene matches: 14. There are 18 residues in the CDR3. Germline V gives CDR1 SGHKS, CDR2 YYEKEE (reference sequence).

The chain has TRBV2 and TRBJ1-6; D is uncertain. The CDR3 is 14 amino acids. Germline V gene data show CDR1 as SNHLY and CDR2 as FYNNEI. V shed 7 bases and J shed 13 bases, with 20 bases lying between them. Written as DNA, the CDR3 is TGTGCCAGCACCCTGGACGGTCCCCTGAGGCCCCTCCACTTT. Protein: CASTLDGPLRPLHF.

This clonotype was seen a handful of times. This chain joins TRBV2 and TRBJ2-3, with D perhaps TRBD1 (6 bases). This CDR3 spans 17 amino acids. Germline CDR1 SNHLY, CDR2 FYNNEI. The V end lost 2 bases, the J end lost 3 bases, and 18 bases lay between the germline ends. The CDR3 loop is CASSEFDRRVRTDTQYF. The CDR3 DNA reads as TGTGCCAGCAGTGAATTCGACAGGAGAGTTAGAACAGATACGCAGTATTTT.

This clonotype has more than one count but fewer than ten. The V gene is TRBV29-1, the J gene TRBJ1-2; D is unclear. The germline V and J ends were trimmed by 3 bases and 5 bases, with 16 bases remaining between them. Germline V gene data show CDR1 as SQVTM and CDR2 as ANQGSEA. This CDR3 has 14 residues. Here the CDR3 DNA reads TGCAGCGTTGATGCAGGAGTGGCTGGTTATGGCTACACCTTC. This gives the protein CSVDAGVAGYGYTF.

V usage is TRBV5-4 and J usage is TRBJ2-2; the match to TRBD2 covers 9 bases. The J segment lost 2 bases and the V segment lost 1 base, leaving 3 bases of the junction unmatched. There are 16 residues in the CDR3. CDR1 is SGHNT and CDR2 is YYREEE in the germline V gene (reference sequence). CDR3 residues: CASSLFSGGNTGELFF. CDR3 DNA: TGTGCCAGCAGCTTGTTTAGCGGGGGCAACACCGGGGAGCTGTTTTTT.

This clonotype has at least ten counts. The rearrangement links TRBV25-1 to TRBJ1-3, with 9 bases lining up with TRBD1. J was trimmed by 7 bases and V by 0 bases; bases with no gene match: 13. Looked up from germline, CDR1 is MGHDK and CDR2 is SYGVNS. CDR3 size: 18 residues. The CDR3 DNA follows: TGTGCCAGCAGTGAATACCTCTATACCGGGACAGGGAAGAACACCATATATTTT. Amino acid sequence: CASSEYLYTGTGKNTIYF.

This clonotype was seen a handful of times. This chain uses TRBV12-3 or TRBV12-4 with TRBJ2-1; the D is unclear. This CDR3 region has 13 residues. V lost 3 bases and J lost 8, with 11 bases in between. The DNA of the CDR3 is TGTGCCAGCAGTTTTGCCCGGACCGATGAGCAGTTCTTC. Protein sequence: CASSFARTDEQFF.

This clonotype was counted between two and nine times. CDR3 loop: CASSVRRIANTGELFF. Written as DNA, the CDR3 is TGCGCCAGCAGCGTAAGACGGATCGCGAACACCGGGGAGCTGTTTTTT. The rearrangement links TRBV4-3 to TRBJ2-2; no reliable D call. The length of the CDR3 is 16 residues. CDR1 is LGHNA, CDR2 YSLEER, per germline. Between the trimmed V and J ends, which lost 5 bases and 0 bases, there was a span of 13 bases.

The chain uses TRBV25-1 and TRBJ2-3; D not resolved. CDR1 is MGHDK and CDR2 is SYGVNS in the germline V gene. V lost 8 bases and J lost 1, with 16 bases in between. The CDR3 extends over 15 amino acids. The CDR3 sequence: CASGETGRGTDTQYF. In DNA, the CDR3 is TGTGCCAGCGGAGAGACCGGAAGGGGCACAGATACGCAGTATTTT. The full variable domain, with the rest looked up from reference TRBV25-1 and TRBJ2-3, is EADIYQTPRYLVIGTGKKITLECSQTMGHDKMYWYQQDPGMELHLIHYSYGVNSTEKGDLSSESTVSRIRTEHFPLTLESARPSHTSQYLCASGETGRGTDTQYFGPGTRLTVL.

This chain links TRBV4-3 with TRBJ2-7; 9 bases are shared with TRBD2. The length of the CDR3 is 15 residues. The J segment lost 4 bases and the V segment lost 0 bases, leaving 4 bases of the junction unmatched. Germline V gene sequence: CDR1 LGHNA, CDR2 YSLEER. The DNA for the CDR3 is TGCGCCAGCAGCCAAGAGGTTAGCGGGAGTTACGAGCAGTACTTC. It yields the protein CASSQEVSGSYEQYF.

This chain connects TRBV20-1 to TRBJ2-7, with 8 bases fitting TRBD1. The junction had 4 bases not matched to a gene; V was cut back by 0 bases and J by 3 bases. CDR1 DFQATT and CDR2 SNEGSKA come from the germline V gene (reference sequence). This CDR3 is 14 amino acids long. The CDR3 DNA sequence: TGCAGTGCTAGAGATAGACAGGGGATCTACGAGCAGTACTTC. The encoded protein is CSARDRQGIYEQYF.

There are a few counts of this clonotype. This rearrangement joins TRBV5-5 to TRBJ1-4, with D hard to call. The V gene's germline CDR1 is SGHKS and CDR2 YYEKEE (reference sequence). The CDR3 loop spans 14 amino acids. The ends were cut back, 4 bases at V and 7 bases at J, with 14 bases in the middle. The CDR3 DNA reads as TGTGCCAGCAGCGTAGTGGGTTCGAGTGAAAAACTGTTTTTT. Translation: CASSVVGSSEKLFF.

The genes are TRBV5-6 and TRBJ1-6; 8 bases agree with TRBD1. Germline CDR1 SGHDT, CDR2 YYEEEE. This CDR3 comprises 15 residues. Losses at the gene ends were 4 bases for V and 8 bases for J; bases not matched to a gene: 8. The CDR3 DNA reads TGTGCCAGCAGCAGCGGACAGGGACCAGATTCACCCCTCCACTTT. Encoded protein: CASSSGQGPDSPLHF.

The CDR3 DNA reads as TGTGCCAGCAGTTTACGGGCAGGGAAAGAGACCCAGTACTTC. It codes for CASSLRAGKETQYF. The rearrangement joins TRBV12-3 or TRBV12-4 to TRBJ2-5, with TRBD1 as a possible D gene (5 bases). CDR3 length equals 14 residues. Deletions cut 2 bases from V and 3 bases from J, with 10 bases between.

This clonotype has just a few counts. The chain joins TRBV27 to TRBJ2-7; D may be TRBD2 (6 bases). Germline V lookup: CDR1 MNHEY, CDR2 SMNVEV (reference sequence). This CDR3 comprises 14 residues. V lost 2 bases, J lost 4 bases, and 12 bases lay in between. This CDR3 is CASSLMGGAYEQYF. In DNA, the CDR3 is TGTGCCAGCAGTTTAATGGGGGGTGCTTACGAGCAGTACTTC.

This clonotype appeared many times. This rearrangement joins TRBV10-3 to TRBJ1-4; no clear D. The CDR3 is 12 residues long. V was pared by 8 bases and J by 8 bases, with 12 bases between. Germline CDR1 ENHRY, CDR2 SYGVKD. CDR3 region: CAISPVGEKLFF. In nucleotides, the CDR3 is TGTGCCATCTCCCCGGTGGGAGAAAAACTGTTTTTT.

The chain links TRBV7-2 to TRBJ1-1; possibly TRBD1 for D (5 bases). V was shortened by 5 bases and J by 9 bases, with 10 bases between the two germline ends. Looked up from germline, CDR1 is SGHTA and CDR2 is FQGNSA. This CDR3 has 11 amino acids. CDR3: CASSRGSQAFF. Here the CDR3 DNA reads TGTGCCAGCAGCCGGGGGAGCCAAGCTTTCTTT.

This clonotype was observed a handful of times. The CDR3 bases are TGTGCCAGCAGCGGCACTAGCGGGGGCTACAATGAGCAGTTCTTC. Residues: CASSGTSGGYNEQFF. This chain connects TRBV5-4 to TRBJ2-1; 11 nucleotides match TRBD2. V lost 4 bases, J lost 3 bases, and 3 bases stayed unmatched. Germline V gives CDR1 SGHNT, CDR2 YYREEE (reference sequence). The CDR3 covers 15 residues.

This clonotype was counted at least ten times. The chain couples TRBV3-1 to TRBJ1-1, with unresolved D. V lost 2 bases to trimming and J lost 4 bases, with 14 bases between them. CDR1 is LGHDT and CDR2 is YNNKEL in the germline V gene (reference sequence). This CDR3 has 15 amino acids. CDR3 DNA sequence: TGTGCCAGCAGCCAAACCCCCTCAGGTGGCACTGAAGCTTTCTTT. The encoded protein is CASSQTPSGGTEAFF.